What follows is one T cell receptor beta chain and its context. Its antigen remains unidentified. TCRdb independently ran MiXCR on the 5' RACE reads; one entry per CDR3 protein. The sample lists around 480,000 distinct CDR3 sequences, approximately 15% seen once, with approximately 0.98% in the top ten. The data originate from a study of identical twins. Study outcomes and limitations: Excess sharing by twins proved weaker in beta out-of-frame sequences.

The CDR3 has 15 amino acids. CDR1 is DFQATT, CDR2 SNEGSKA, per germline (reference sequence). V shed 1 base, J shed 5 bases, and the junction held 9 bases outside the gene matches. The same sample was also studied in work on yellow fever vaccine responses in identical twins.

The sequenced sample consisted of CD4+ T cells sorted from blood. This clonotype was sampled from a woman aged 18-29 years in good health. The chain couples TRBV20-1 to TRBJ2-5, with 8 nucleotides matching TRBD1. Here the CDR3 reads CSARVVAGGRETQYF. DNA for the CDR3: TGCAGTGCTAGAGTGGTGGCAGGGGGCAGGGAGACCCAGTACTTC.